Below are 25 T cell receptor beta chains sequenced from a single sample in a study of blood T cell repertoires in COVID-19 (dated by TCRdb to between 2020 and 2021). Library prep was done by the immunoSEQ multiplex PCR assay. Not all clones reach the TCRdb copy of this immuneACCESS table, which keeps in-frame sequences only. Checked studies attribute under half of the gap to unresolved V genes and leave the rest unexplained. The sample contains 200,000 to 250,000 clones, approximately 81% of them found a single time. The ten largest account for approximately 4% of the sample. Sample: peripheral blood. These receptors were taken from an elderly woman with acute or convalescent COVID-19.

This chain uses TRBV15 with TRBJ1-5; D call uncertain. The CDR3 is 14 amino acids. V shed 3 bases and J shed 0 bases, with 6 bases lying between them. Germline V gene sequence: CDR1 LNHNV, CDR2 YYDKDF (reference sequence). DNA of the CDR3: TGTGCCACCAGCAGCTCTAATAGCAATCAGCCCCAGCATTTT. Its translation is CATSSSNSNQPQHF.

This clone appeared a single time. The rearrangement joins TRBV15 to TRBJ2-5; the D gene is possibly TRBD2 (6 bases). The CDR3 is 16 amino acids. Germline V gives CDR1 LNHNV, CDR2 YYDKDF (reference sequence). The V gene lost 8 bases and the J gene lost 2 bases, with 21 bases spanning the gap. CDR3 nucleotides: TGTGCCACCGCACGCCGGGGAGGCCAATATCAAGAGACCCAGTACTTC. This translates into CATARRGGQYQETQYF.

This clone was counted many times. The chain uses TRBV29-1 and TRBJ1-2; 11 bases line up with TRBD1. Germline V gives CDR1 SQVTM, CDR2 ANQGSEA. V trimming: 7 bases; J trimming: 7 bases; junction bases outside the gene matches: 5. CDR3 size: 12 residues. The CDR3 DNA follows: TGCAGCGGCTGGACAGGGGGCGGTGGCTACACCTTC. Protein product: CSGWTGGGGYTF.

The rearrangement links TRBV5-1 to TRBJ2-5; 7 bases are shared with TRBD2. CDR1 and CDR2 (germline): SGHRS, YFSETQ. Unmatched junction bases numbered 4, after V lost 0 bases and J lost 5 bases. CDR3 size: 14 residues. CDR3: CASSLGLAWETQYF. CDR3 nucleotide sequence: TGCGCCAGCAGCTTGGGACTAGCTTGGGAGACCCAGTACTTC.

J is TRBJ2-2 and V is TRBV10-1, with D uncertain. Per germline, CDR1 WNHNN and CDR2 SYGVQD (reference sequence). This CDR3 is built from 13 residues. Trimming pared 2 bases from V and 4 bases from J, leaving 5 bases between. CDR3 sequence: CASSEGTTGELFF. The CDR3 bases are TGCGCCAGCAGTGAGGGCACCACCGGGGAGCTGTTTTTT.

The rearrangement joins TRBV19 to TRBJ1-3; the match to TRBD1 covers 7 bases. CDR1 LNHDA and CDR2 SQIVND come from the germline V gene (reference sequence). Trimming removed 8 bases from V and 0 bases from J; junction bases left unmatched: 7. The CDR3 runs 15 residues. The DNA for the CDR3 is TGTGCCAGTGGGGGGACAGAAGTCTCTGGAAACACCATATATTTT. Translation gives CASGGTEVSGNTIYF.

The J gene is TRBJ2-2, the V gene TRBV27, with TRBD2 identical over 10 bases. V lost 2 bases to trimming and J lost 3 bases; unmatched junction nucleotides: 3. The CDR3 consists of 16 residues. In germline, CDR1 is MNHEY, CDR2 SMNVEV (reference sequence). The CDR3 DNA sequence: TGTGCCAGCAGTTTAGTTAGCGGGGGGTACACCGGGGAGCTGTTTTTT. The encoded protein is CASSLVSGGYTGELFF.

V and J are TRBV11-3 and TRBJ2-7; a weak D match, TRBD1 (6 bases). The CDR3 extends over 15 amino acids. The V gene lost 2 bases and the J gene lost 3 bases, with 14 bases spanning the gap. Germline assignment: CDR1 SGHNT and CDR2 YENEEA. CDR3 protein: CASSLPWGHGYEQYF. The CDR3 nucleotides are TGTGCCAGCAGCTTACCCTGGGGACATGGCTACGAGCAGTACTTC.

The rearrangement links TRBV6-6 to TRBJ1-3; D gene uncertain. This CDR3 contains 16 residues. Germline V gene lookup returns CDR1 MNHNY and CDR2 SVGAGI (reference sequence). V was cut by 2 bases and J by 0 bases, with 11 bases left in between. CDR3 sequence reads: CASSYNQVTSGNTIYF. The CDR3 DNA follows: TGTGCCAGCAGTTACAACCAGGTTACCTCTGGAAACACCATATATTTT.

This clone was counted a few times. The rearrangement links TRBV28 to TRBJ2-7; D call uncertain. CDR1 and CDR2 (germline): MDHEN, SYDVKM. The V end lost 5 bases, the J end lost 5 bases, and 7 bases lay between the germline ends. CDR3 length: 11 residues. In nucleotides, the CDR3 is TGTGCCAGCAGTCCCGAGGACGAGCAGTACTTC. It is translated as CASSPEDEQYF.

Here the CDR3 reads CASSEAGTVYGYTF. CDR3 coding DNA: TGTGCCAGCAGTGAAGCAGGGACAGTCTATGGCTACACCTTC. The J gene is TRBJ1-2, the V gene TRBV6-1, with 7 bases identical to TRBD1. Germline V gives CDR1 MNHNS, CDR2 SASEGT. Trimming took 0 bases from V and 4 from J; bases not matched to a gene: 2. The CDR3 is made up of 14 amino acids.

As for this clone: The same CDR3 can be traced to other DNA sequences in this sample. This sequence joins TRBV6-4 and TRBJ2-2; D is possibly TRBD1 (6 bases). Germline-derived CDR1 and CDR2 are MRHNA and SNTAGT. Between the trimmed V and J ends, which lost 3 bases and 1 base, there was a span of 6 bases. The CDR3 runs to 14 residues. The DNA of the CDR3 is TGTGCCAGCAGTGAACAGGGGAACACCGGGGAGCTGTTTTTT. Its translation is CASSEQGNTGELFF.

The CDR3 coding sequence is TGCGCCAGCAGTGAGCCGGTGGGACAGGGAAAGTACGAGCAGTACTTC. Residues: CASSEPVGQGKYEQYF. This chain connects TRBV10-1 to TRBJ2-7; 9 bases fit TRBD1. The CDR3 loop spans 16 amino acids. Germline values: CDR1 WNHNN, CDR2 SYGVQD (reference sequence). The junction had 9 bases not matched to a gene; V was cut back by 2 bases and J by 4 bases.

V usage is TRBV28 and J usage is TRBJ2-5; the match to TRBD1 covers 9 bases. This CDR3 region has 14 residues. CDR1 and CDR2 (germline): MDHEN, SYDVKM. V trimming: 4 bases; J trimming: 5 bases; junction bases outside the gene matches: 5. The CDR3 nucleotides are TGTGCCAGCAGTTCAGGACAGGGGAGGGAGACCCAGTACTTC. It encodes CASSSGQGRETQYF. Full variable domain (remainder filled in from reference TRBV28 and TRBJ2-5): DVKVTQSSRYLVKRTGEKVFLECVQDMDHENMFWYRQDPGLGLRLIYFSYDVKMKEKGDIPEGYSVSREKKERFSLILESASTNQTSMYLCASSSGQGRETQYFGPGTRLLVL.

The DNA for the CDR3 is TGTGCCAGTAGTCTGGGACAGGTCAACTACGAGCAGTACTTC. Protein product: CASSLGQVNYEQYF. This sequence joins TRBV19 and TRBJ2-7; 8 positions match TRBD1. This CDR3 spans 14 amino acids. With V trimmed by 5 bases and J by 3 bases, 6 bases remained unmatched. Germline V gives CDR1 LNHDA, CDR2 SQIVND (reference sequence).

The chain combines TRBV6-5 with TRBJ1-5, with 7 bases fitting TRBD1. Germline V lookup: CDR1 MNHEY, CDR2 SVGAGI. Trimming at V came to 9 bases and at J to 3 bases, leaving 8 bases not matched to a gene. CDR3 length: 14 amino acids. The CDR3 bases are TGTGCCAGTAGGGAGACAGGGATCAATCAGCCCCAGCATTTT. This gives the protein CASRETGINQPQHF.

The chain links TRBV25-1 to TRBJ2-5; no clear D gene. CDR3 length: 14 residues. Germline values: CDR1 MGHDK, CDR2 SYGVNS. The germline V and J ends were trimmed by 3 bases and 1 base, with 9 bases remaining between them. CDR3: CASSDPTAQETQYF. CDR3 in DNA: TGTGCCAGCAGTGATCCGACTGCCCAAGAGACCCAGTACTTC.

This rearrangement joins TRBV7-8 to TRBJ2-7; 12 nucleotides match TRBD2. The CDR3 consists of 16 residues. Germline-derived CDR1 and CDR2 are SGHVS and FQNEAQ. V shed 4 bases, J shed 5 bases, and the junction held 9 bases outside the gene matches. The CDR3 reads CASSYPSGGAPHEQYF. The CDR3 nucleotides are TGTGCCAGCAGCTACCCTAGCGGGGGGGCCCCCCACGAGCAGTACTTC.

The rearrangement links TRBV4-1 to TRBJ1-2; unclear D gene. The CDR3 loop spans 16 amino acids. Deletions cut 0 bases from V and 4 bases from J, with 15 bases between. Germline CDR1 reads MGHRA; CDR2 reads YSYEKL. CDR3 loop: CASSQEVSLEAYGYTF. The CDR3, as DNA: TGCGCCAGCAGCCAAGAAGTTTCCCTGGAGGCCTATGGCTACACCTTC.

This clone appeared once. J is TRBJ1-2 and V is TRBV12-3 or TRBV12-4; 8 positions agree with TRBD1. The CDR3 contains 13 residues. With 3 bases clipped from V and 7 bases from J, the junction kept 4 bases outside the gene matches. In DNA, the CDR3 is TGTGCCAGCAGTTTCAGGGGGCTGGGTGGCTACACCTTC. It specifies CASSFRGLGGYTF.

The chain employs TRBV7-2 and TRBJ1-1, with TRBD1 matching 7 bases. There are 15 residues in the CDR3. V lost 5 bases, J lost 4 bases, and 10 bases stayed unmatched. Germline V gene lookup returns CDR1 SGHTA and CDR2 FQGNSA. The CDR3 nucleotides are TGTGCCAGCAGCCCGAAGCTTGCAGGGGGCACTGAAGCTTTCTTT. This translates into CASSPKLAGGTEAFF.

This CDR3 reads CASSIEGGATEAFF. The CDR3 coding sequence is TGTGCCAGCAGTATAGAAGGGGGTGCCACTGAAGCTTTCTTT. This chain connects TRBV2 to TRBJ1-1, with D possibly matching TRBD1 (6 bases). Trimming stripped 5 bases from V and 4 bases from J, with 14 bases between. The CDR3 sequence is 14 residues long. The germline V gene has CDR1 SNHLY and CDR2 FYNNEI.

This chain links TRBV14 with TRBJ1-2; 8 bases are shared with TRBD1. With V trimmed by 4 bases and J by 2 bases, 3 bases remained unmatched. Germline CDR1 reads SGHDN; CDR2 reads FVKESK. This CDR3 has 14 amino acids. The CDR3 reads CASSRAGGNYGYTF. Written as DNA, the CDR3 is TGTGCCAGCAGCCGAGCAGGGGGCAACTATGGCTACACCTTC.

The J gene is TRBJ1-4, the V gene TRBV5-1; 8 positions match TRBD1. The CDR3 runs 15 residues. The ends lost 4 bases at V and 10 bases at J; junction bases unmatched: 12. Germline V gives CDR1 SGHRS, CDR2 YFSETQ. The CDR3 loop is CASSLTQGGIGKLFF. CDR3 in DNA: TGCGCCAGCAGCCTAACACAGGGGGGAATTGGAAAACTGTTTTTT.

V gene TRBV7-8 combines with J gene TRBJ2-1; weak D call: TRBD2 (5 bases). V was pared by 5 bases and J by 8 bases, with 7 bases between. The CDR3 has 11 residues. From germline, CDR1 is SGHVS and CDR2 FQNEAQ. This CDR3 reads CASSPGYEQFF. The CDR3 DNA sequence: TGTGCCAGCAGCCCGGGGTATGAGCAGTTCTTC.